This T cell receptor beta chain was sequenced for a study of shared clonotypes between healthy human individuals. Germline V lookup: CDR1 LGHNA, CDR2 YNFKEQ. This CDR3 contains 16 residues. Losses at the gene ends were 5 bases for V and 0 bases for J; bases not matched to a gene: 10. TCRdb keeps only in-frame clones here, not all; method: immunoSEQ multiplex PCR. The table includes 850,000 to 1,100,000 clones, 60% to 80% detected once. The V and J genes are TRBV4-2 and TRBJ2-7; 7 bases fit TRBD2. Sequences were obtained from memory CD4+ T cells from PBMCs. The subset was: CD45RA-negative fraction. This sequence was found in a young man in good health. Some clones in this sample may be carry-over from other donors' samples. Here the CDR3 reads CASSRSPGGSSYEQYF. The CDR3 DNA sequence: TGTGCCAGCAGCAGGTCCCCTGGCGGGAGCTCCTACGAGCAGTACTTC.